Detailed here is one TCR beta chain. The record originates from a study of blood T cell repertoires in COVID-19. Source study methods: Amplification from reference gene primers served as the basis for estimated nucleated cell counts. The assay was immunoSEQ multiplex PCR, and TCRdb's table has in-frame clones only and misses some. V and J calls plus clone size are reproduced from that table; the DNA served to infer D and trimming. Of 300,000 to 400,000 clones detected, 65% to 90% appear once; the ten largest clones hold about 7.1%. This clonotype originated in an older woman with COVID-19, enrolled during active disease. Source material: peripheral blood.

In DNA form, the CDR3 reads TGTGCCAGCAGCGCACCGGGACAGGGGTTTCATGAGCAGTTCTTC. This gives the protein CASSAPGQGFHEQFF. The chain employs TRBV9 and TRBJ2-1, with 10 nucleotides matching TRBD1. V was pared by 3 bases and J by 8 bases, with 8 bases of the junction left unmatched. Germline CDR1 is SGDLS and CDR2 is YYNGEE. This CDR3 comprises 15 residues.